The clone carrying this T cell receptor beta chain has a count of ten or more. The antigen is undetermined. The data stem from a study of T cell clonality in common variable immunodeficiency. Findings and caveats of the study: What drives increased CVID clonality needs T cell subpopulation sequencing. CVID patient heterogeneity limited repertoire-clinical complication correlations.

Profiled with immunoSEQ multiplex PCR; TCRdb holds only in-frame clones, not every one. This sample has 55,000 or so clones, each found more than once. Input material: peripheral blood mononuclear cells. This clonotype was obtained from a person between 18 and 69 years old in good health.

CDR3 DNA (partial): TGTGCCAGTAGTATAGGTCTGCAGGCAAGTAACACTGAA. Protein sequence: CASSIGLQASNTE. The whole CDR3 sequence is CASSIGLQASNTEAFF. The chain uses TRBV19 and TRBJ1-1; D unclear. The CDR3 extends 3 residues past the end of the read, so its final part is completed from the germline J gene. The V end was cut by 1 base, the J end by 2 bases, with 14 bases between. The length of the CDR3 is 16 residues. Germline V lookup: CDR1 LNHDA, CDR2 SQIVND (reference sequence).